This is a list of T cell receptor beta chains from one sample in a study of technical replicates of blood from a few donors. The repertoire was sequenced with immunoSEQ multiplex PCR; TCRdb's copy has only in-frame clones and lacks some. The sample lists around 17,000 clones; 80% to 90% were seen once. Sequencing was carried out using PBMCs. These receptors all come from a human donor in good health. Both conserved end residues are part of each CDR3. The order of the fields is J gene, clone size, CDR3 length, D gene, V gene, CDR3 DNA, CDR3 protein. A D gene is named only where the DNA matches it firmly. Clone size is not always given. Where it is, it says once, few, many or a class for expanded clones.

J: TRBJ2-5; size: -; length: 16; D: -; V: TRBV13; DNA: TGTGCCAGCAGCTTAGATTCGGGTCCAAGACAAGAGACCCAGTACTTC; CDR3: CASSLDSGPRQETQYF
J: TRBJ2-7; size: -; length: 14; D: -; V: TRBV6-1; DNA: TGTGCCAGCAGTGTTGGGGGGACCTACTACGAGCAGTACTTC; CDR3: CASSVGGTYYEQYF
J: TRBJ1-2; size: -; length: 17; D: TRBD1; V: TRBV19; DNA: TGTGCCAGTAGCCTCCCTACGGGGTGGCAGGGGGCCGGGGGCTACACCTTC; CDR3: CASSLPTGWQGAGGYTF
J: TRBJ1-2; size: few; length: 13; D: -; V: TRBV2; DNA: TGTGCCAGCATCGGGGAACTAAACTATGGCTACACCTTC; CDR3: CASIGELNYGYTF
J: TRBJ1-2; size: -; length: 13; D: -; V: TRBV29-1; DNA: TGCAGCGTTGGGGCAGAAACCGTCTATGGCTACACCTTC; CDR3: CSVGAETVYGYTF
J: TRBJ1-2; size: -; length: 15; D: TRBD1; V: TRBV11-2; DNA: TGTGCCAGCAGCTCAATACGGGGACAGGGGAACGGCTACACCTTC; CDR3: CASSSIRGQGNGYTF
J: TRBJ1-4; size: -; length: 14; D: TRBD1; V: TRBV14; DNA: TGTGCCAGCAGGCAACAGGGGGTAGGCGAAAAACTGTTTTTT; CDR3: CASRQQGVGEKLFF
J: TRBJ2-5; size: once; length: 13; D: -; V: TRBV6-6; DNA: TGTGCCAGTGTTCAAAACATCCAAGAGACCCAGTACTTC; CDR3: CASVQNIQETQYF
J: TRBJ1-5; size: -; length: 15; D: -; V: TRBV19; DNA: TGTGCCAGTAGCCTAGCTAACAGGGACAATCAGCCCCAGCATTTT; CDR3: CASSLANRDNQPQHF
J: TRBJ2-3; size: -; length: 15; D: TRBD2; V: TRBV29-1; DNA: TGCAGCGTTGATCGGACTAGCCTACGCACAGATACGCAGTATTTT; CDR3: CSVDRTSLRTDTQYF
J: TRBJ2-7; size: -; length: 15; D: TRBD2; V: TRBV9; DNA: TGTGCCAGCAGCGCGGGACTAGCGGTTACCTACGAGCAGTACTTC; CDR3: CASSAGLAVTYEQYF
J: TRBJ2-5; size: -; length: 12; D: -; V: TRBV30; DNA: TGTGCCTGGAGTGCATCGGGAGAGACCCAGTACTTC; CDR3: CAWSASGETQYF
J: TRBJ2-3; size: -; length: 20; D: TRBD2; V: TRBV9; DNA: TGTGCCAGCAGCGTAGAATCCGGGACTAGCGGGAGGCGAAGCACAGATACGCAGTATTTT; CDR3: CASSVESGTSGRRSTDTQYF
J: TRBJ2-7; size: once; length: 16; D: -; V: TRBV7-9; DNA: TGTGCCAGCAGCCCTAAGGGGATGGCGGGACCCATCGAGCAGTACTTC; CDR3: CASSPKGMAGPIEQYF
J: TRBJ2-3; size: -; length: 15; D: TRBD2; V: TRBV25-1; DNA: TGTGCCAGCAGTGGGTCGGCGGGAGCTTCAGATACGCAGTATTTT; CDR3: CASSGSAGASDTQYF
J: TRBJ2-1; size: large; length: 15; D: TRBD2; V: TRBV6-4; DNA: TGTGCCAGCAGTGATTCAACTAGCGGGAGTAATGAGCAGTTCTTC; CDR3: CASSDSTSGSNEQFF
J: TRBJ2-7; size: -; length: 15; D: -; V: TRBV6-1; DNA: TGTGCCAGCGCCCCGAAAGTAGCGGACGCCTACGAGCAGTACTTC; CDR3: CASAPKVADAYEQYF
J: TRBJ2-3; size: -; length: 14; D: TRBD1; V: TRBV30; DNA: TGTGCCTGGAGTGGGGGGACAGCCGCCGGTACGCAGTATTTT; CDR3: CAWSGGTAAGTQYF
J: TRBJ2-7; size: few; length: 12; D: -; V: TRBV27; DNA: TGTGCCAGCAGTTTAATCGGCTACGAGCAGTACTTC; CDR3: CASSLIGYEQYF
J: TRBJ2-2; size: -; length: 15; D: -; V: TRBV6-5; DNA: TGTGCCAGCAGTTACGACGGAGTGGACACCGGGGAGCTGTTTTTT; CDR3: CASSYDGVDTGELFF
J: TRBJ2-5; size: -; length: 12; D: -; V: TRBV18; DNA: TGTGCCAGCTCACGACAGCAAGAGACCCAGTACTTC; CDR3: CASSRQQETQYF
J: TRBJ1-2; size: -; length: 15; D: -; V: TRBV19; DNA: TGTGCCAGTAGTATCTCGTTACAGCCGATTTATGGCTACACCTTC; CDR3: CASSISLQPIYGYTF
J: TRBJ2-3; size: -; length: 16; D: -; V: TRBV6-1; DNA: TGTGCCAGCAGTGAAGCGTCAGCGCCCAATGCAGATACGCAGTATTTT; CDR3: CASSEASAPNADTQYF
J: TRBJ2-3; size: -; length: 15; D: TRBD1; V: TRBV5-1; DNA: TGCGCCAGCAGCTTGGATGGTAATGACAGGGACCTGGGGTATTTT; CDR3: CASSLDGNDRDLGYF
J: TRBJ2-3; size: -; length: 16; D: -; V: TRBV5-4; DNA: TGTGCCAGCAGCTTCGGACTACCCCAGATTGGGGATACGCAGTATTTT; CDR3: CASSFGLPQIGDTQYF
J: TRBJ1-4; size: -; length: 20; D: -; V: TRBV7-8; DNA: TGTGCCAGCAGCTTAGGCTTTCATACCGGGGTCAGCCTAACACGGGAAAAACTGTTTTTT; CDR3: CASSLGFHTGVSLTREKLFF
J: TRBJ2-7; size: -; length: 14; D: TRBD1; V: TRBV5-6; DNA: TGTGCCAGCAGCTTCGGACAGGGGGGGAGCGAGCAGTACTTC; CDR3: CASSFGQGGSEQYF
J: TRBJ1-5; size: once; length: 16; D: TRBD1; V: TRBV23-1; DNA: TGCGCCAGCAACCGACAGGGGGCGGAGAGCAATCAGCCCCAGCATTTT; CDR3: CASNRQGAESNQPQHF
J: TRBJ2-7; size: -; length: 14; D: TRBD2; V: TRBV11-2; DNA: TGTGCCAGCAGCATACTAGCGGGAGCCACCGAGCAGTACTTC; CDR3: CASSILAGATEQYF
J: TRBJ2-2; size: -; length: 16; D: TRBD1; V: TRBV19; DNA: TGTGCCAGTAATGACGGGACAGGGTACGACACCGGGGAGCTGTTTTTT; CDR3: CASNDGTGYDTGELFF
J: TRBJ2-5; size: -; length: 14; D: -; V: TRBV7-9; DNA: TGTGCCAGCAGCAGCTACGGGAGTGGGGAGACCCAGTACTTC; CDR3: CASSSYGSGETQYF
J: TRBJ2-1; size: -; length: 17; D: TRBD2; V: TRBV19; DNA: TGTGCCAGTAGTATAGATCTGGCTAGCGGCAGCTACAATGAGCAGTTCTTC; CDR3: CASSIDLASGSYNEQFF
J: TRBJ1-2; size: -; length: 12; D: -; V: TRBV15; DNA: TGTGCCACCAGGAACTCAGGGGTTGGCTACACCTTC; CDR3: CATRNSGVGYTF
J: TRBJ2-1; size: -; length: 15; D: TRBD2; V: TRBV7-9; DNA: TGTGCCAGCAGCTTCGGGCTAGCGGGAGTGGAAGAGCAGTTCTTC; CDR3: CASSFGLAGVEEQFF
J: TRBJ2-2; size: -; length: 13; D: -; V: TRBV9; DNA: TGTGCCAGCACCCAACTCAACACCGGGGAGCTGTTTTTT; CDR3: CASTQLNTGELFF
J: TRBJ2-7; size: -; length: 13; D: TRBD2; V: TRBV6-6; DNA: TGTGCCGTTGGACTAGCGGGATCCTACGAGCAGTACTTC; CDR3: CAVGLAGSYEQYF
J: TRBJ2-2; size: -; length: 15; D: -; V: TRBV7-9; DNA: TGTGCCAGCAGCTTAGGCCAGGGGTACCCCGGGGAGCTGTTTTTT; CDR3: CASSLGQGYPGELFF
J: TRBJ2-1; size: -; length: 16; D: -; V: TRBV9; DNA: TGTGCCAGCAGCTCCCGGCAGGCCAGCTCCTACAATGAGCAGTTCTTC; CDR3: CASSSRQASSYNEQFF
J: TRBJ2-1; size: -; length: 17; D: -; V: TRBV14; DNA: TGTGCCAGCAGCCAAGACGGCGCGAGAGGGCCATTGGATGAGCAGTTCTTC; CDR3: CASSQDGARGPLDEQFF
J: TRBJ2-1; size: -; length: 14; D: TRBD1; V: TRBV28; DNA: TGTGCCAGCAATAGGGACAGTTCAATTCTTCTACAGTTCTTC; CDR3: CASNRDSSILLQFF
J: TRBJ1-4; size: -; length: 19; D: TRBD1; V: TRBV4-1; DNA: TGCGCCAGCAGCCAAGATACCGGTGGGACAGGGGCAACTAATGAAAAACTGTTTTTT; CDR3: CASSQDTGGTGATNEKLFF
J: TRBJ1-1; size: -; length: 13; D: -; V: TRBV5-5; DNA: TGTGCCAGCAGTTTCGACAGACCCACTGAAGCTTTCTTT; CDR3: CASSFDRPTEAFF
J: TRBJ2-1; size: -; length: 17; D: TRBD2; V: TRBV10-3; DNA: TGTGCCATCAGTGAGTCGATCTCGCTAGCGGGAGGTCTTGAGCAGTTCTTC; CDR3: CAISESISLAGGLEQFF